One sample yielded the 23 T cell receptor beta chains listed below, sequenced in a study of T cell repertoires in cytomegalovirus infection. In TCRdb, the reads were re-called with MiXCR into one record per CDR3 protein. Here the sample spans fewer than 550,000 distinct CDR3 sequences, around a quarter being singletons. The sequenced sample consisted of PBMCs. The receptors shown here come from a human donor in good health (CMV status not recorded). Some clones in this sample may be carry-over from other donors' samples.

This clonotype was seen at least ten times. This rearrangement joins TRBV7-2 to TRBJ1-4, with D perhaps matching TRBD1 (5 bases). This CDR3 has 15 amino acids. Germline CDR1 and CDR2: SGHTA and FQGNSA. The ends were cut back, 2 bases at V and 13 bases at J, with 20 bases in the middle. As DNA, the CDR3 is TGTGCCAGCAGCTTAAACCCCCAGGACAAGAAGGCACTGTTTTTT. This codes for CASSLNPQDKKALFF. Looking up the rest from reference TRBV7-2 and TRBJ1-4 gives the full variable domain: GAGVSQSPSNKVTEKGKDVELRCDPISGHTALYWYRQSLGQGLEFLIYFQGNSAPDKSGLPSDRFSAERTGGSVSTLTIQRTQQEDSAVYLCASSLNPQDKKALFFGSGTQLSVL.

This clonotype was seen only a few times. V usage is TRBV6-2 or TRBV6-3 and J usage is TRBJ1-1; maybe TRBD1 (6 bases). Germline V CDR1 and CDR2: MNHEY, SVGEGT. V was trimmed by 4 bases and J by 5 bases, leaving 23 bases between them. This CDR3 has 17 amino acids. CDR3 sequence (DNA): TGTGCCAGCAGTTTGGTCTGGTCTTTAGGGGGGGGGACTGAAGCTTTCTTT. It is translated as CASSLVWSLGGGTEAFF.

This clonotype was seen only a few times. CDR3 nucleotide sequence: TGTGCCAGCAGTGAAGGGGCGGGAGGGGGCGAGCAGTACGTC. This codes for CASSEGAGGGEQYV. J is TRBJ2-7 and V is TRBV6-1, with TRBD2 identical over 9 bases. The CDR3 is made up of 14 amino acids. Unmatched junction bases numbered 4, after V lost 1 base and J lost 6 bases. Germline values: CDR1 MNHNS, CDR2 SASEGT.

DNA for the CDR3: TGTGCCAGCAGTTACAAACAGGGCGGGGAGACCCAGTACTTC. The encoded protein is CASSYKQGGETQYF. The chain recombines TRBV6-6 with TRBJ2-5; possibly TRBD1 for D (6 bases). V dropped 2 bases and J dropped 5 bases, with 12 bases sitting between them. Per the germline V gene, CDR1 is MNHNY and CDR2 is SVGAGI (reference sequence). This CDR3 region has 14 residues.

The CDR3 sequence is CASGYRAEAFF. CDR3 nucleotides: TGTGCCAGCGGATACAGGGCTGAAGCTTTCTTT. V is TRBV6-5 and J is TRBJ1-1, with D perhaps matching TRBD1 (6 bases). Trimming removed 8 bases from V and 6 bases from J, with 10 bases in between. The length of the CDR3 is 11 residues. Germline V gives CDR1 MNHEY, CDR2 SVGAGI.

The chain carries TRBV28 and TRBJ1-1, with D uncertain. The CDR3 has 15 residues. The germline V gene has CDR1 MDHEN and CDR2 SYDVKM. Trimming stripped 7 bases from V and 6 bases from J, with 21 bases between. The CDR3 region has the DNA TGTGCCAGCAAGGTCCTCGAGGAACGTTACGCTGAAGCTTTCTTT. Amino acid sequence: CASKVLEERYAEAFF.

This clonotype was detected only a few times. The chain combines TRBV20-1 with TRBJ2-3, with D tentatively TRBD1 or TRBD2 (5 bases each). Germline values: CDR1 DFQATT, CDR2 SNEGSKA (reference sequence). V was clipped by 0 bases and J by 10 bases, with 17 bases between them. The CDR3 is 14 amino acids. The CDR3 region is CSARDKLGAIAQYF. CDR3 in DNA: TGCAGTGCTAGAGATAAACTAGGGGCAATTGCGCAGTATTTT.

The V gene is TRBV6-2 or TRBV6-3, the J gene TRBJ2-5; D remains unclear. This CDR3 spans 14 amino acids. The V end was cut by 2 bases, the J end by 1 base, with 8 bases between. Germline CDR1 is MNHEY and CDR2 is SVGEGT. CDR3 in amino acids: CASSYLHSQETQYF. CDR3 bases: TGTGCCAGCAGTTACCTCCACAGCCAAGAGACCCAGTACTTC.

This clonotype was found a few times. The genes are TRBV6-2 or TRBV6-3 and TRBJ1-5, with D perhaps matching TRBD1 (5 bases). Per germline, CDR1 MNHEY and CDR2 SVGEGT. Trimming shortened V by 6 bases and J by 6 bases, and 15 bases separated the two germline ends. The CDR3 is 14 amino acids. Here the CDR3 DNA reads TGTGCCAGCAGCTCCCCTGGGGGGTTTCAGCCCCAGCATTTT. Protein sequence: CASSSPGGFQPQHF.

This clonotype was detected many times. The chain links TRBV7-8 to TRBJ1-3, with 7 positions matching TRBD1. Germline V gene lookup returns CDR1 SGHVS and CDR2 FQNEAQ. With V trimmed by 3 bases and J by 0 bases, 5 bases remained unmatched. This CDR3 contains 16 residues. CDR3 in DNA: TGTGCCAGCAGCTTCCGGGACAGCAGCTCTGGAAACACCATATATTTT. Amino acids: CASSFRDSSSGNTIYF.

Ten or more counts support this clonotype. V usage is TRBV7-2 and J usage is TRBJ1-4; 8 bases fit TRBD1. Germline V gives CDR1 SGHTA, CDR2 FQGNSA. V shed 1 base and J 0 bases; nucleotides not matched to a gene: 4. The CDR3 is made up of 17 amino acids. The CDR3 DNA reads TGTGCCAGCAGCTTAGACGACAGGGGCACAACTAATGAAAAACTGTTTTTT. Amino acids: CASSLDDRGTTNEKLFF.

Written as DNA, the CDR3 is TGTGCCAGCAGCTTTAGGAAGGGGCGAGTAGCAGTATGTTACGAGCAGTACGTC. This sequence encodes CASSFRKGRVAVCYEQYV. V gene TRBV7-9 combines with J gene TRBJ2-7, with D tentatively TRBD1 (5 bases). CDR1 SEHNR and CDR2 FQNEAQ come from the germline V gene (reference sequence). The ends were cut back, 3 bases at V and 4 bases at J, with 25 bases in the middle. The CDR3 runs to 18 residues.

There are a few counts of this clonotype. The chain uses TRBV4-1 and TRBJ1-2; 7 nucleotides align to TRBD1. Germline trimming cut 1 base from V and 5 bases from J; bases unmatched to any gene: 7. Germline V gene lookup returns CDR1 MGHRA and CDR2 YSYEKL. The CDR3 has 15 residues. CDR3 amino acids: CASSQVGQFPYGYTF. CDR3 sequence (DNA): TGCGCCAGCAGCCAAGTGGGACAGTTCCCTTATGGCTACACCTTC.

This clonotype was observed a few times. V is TRBV11-3 and J is TRBJ2-1; 7 nucleotides agree with TRBD2. The CDR3 runs 15 residues. V gave up 1 base and J gave up 6 bases; unmatched junction bases: 6. The germline gives CDR1 SGHNT, CDR2 YENEEA. Here the CDR3 reads CASSLAGGGGNEQFF. Written as DNA, the CDR3 is TGTGCCAGCAGCTTAGCGGGAGGCGGGGGCAATGAGCAGTTCTTC. Variable domain in full (rest from reference TRBV11-3 and TRBJ2-1): EAGVVQSPRYKIIEKKQPVAFWCNPISGHNTLYWYLQNLGQGPELLIRYENEEAVDDSQLPKDRFSAERLKGVDSTLKIQPAELGDSAVYLCASSLAGGGGNEQFFGPGTRLTVL.

J is TRBJ1-4 and V is TRBV7-3; D is unresolved. Per the germline V gene, CDR1 is SGHTA and CDR2 is FQGTGA. The CDR3 extends over 15 amino acids. Trimming took off 0 bases at V and 3 bases at J, with 8 bases between the two ends. CDR3 sequence reads: CASSLTGLANEKLFF. CDR3 nucleotide sequence: TGTGCCAGCAGCTTAACGGGGTTGGCTAATGAAAAACTGTTTTTT.

This clonotype was observed a handful of times. One end of the junction fails to match germline, which may point to a read error. The rearrangement links TRBV7-9 to TRBJ2-5; D unclear. Germline V gene lookup returns CDR1 SEHNR and CDR2 FQNEAQ (reference sequence). The CDR3 has 9 residues. The CDR3 loop is CASSLDGRF. The CDR3 nucleotides read TGTGCCAGCAGCTTAGACGGACGTTTC.

The chain is built from TRBV6-1 and TRBJ1-5; 8 bases agree with TRBD1. Germline values: CDR1 MNHNS, CDR2 SASEGT. Trimming took 6 bases from V and 8 from J; bases not matched to a gene: 12. This CDR3 comprises 15 residues. This chain's CDR3 is CASSPGQASYEPQHF. As DNA, the CDR3 is TGTGCCAGCAGCCCGGGACAGGCGTCATACGAGCCCCAGCATTTT.

This clonotype was observed a handful of times. This chain connects TRBV7-8 to TRBJ2-7; TRBD1 is a possible D gene (7 bases). The CDR3 is 16 residues long. Germline loops: CDR1 SGHVS, CDR2 FQNEAQ. The V end was cut by 0 bases, the J end by 7 bases, with 19 bases between. For the CDR3, the DNA is TGTGCCAGCAGCTTAGCGGAGGAGGGGGCGACGGGGGAGCAGTACGTC. This encodes CASSLAEEGATGEQYV.

V gene TRBV28 combines with J gene TRBJ2-4; 13 positions agree with TRBD2. The CDR3 sequence is 16 residues long. The germline V gene encodes CDR1 MDHEN and CDR2 SYDVKM. With 5 bases clipped from V and 7 bases from J, the junction kept 8 bases outside the gene matches. CDR3 coding DNA: TGTGCCAGCAGTACCTGGACTAGCGGGAGTGGCAACATTCAGTACTTC. Its translation: CASSTWTSGSGNIQYF.

The chain has TRBV10-2 and TRBJ2-2; 7 nucleotides align to TRBD1. The germline V gene has CDR1 WSHSY and CDR2 SAAADI. The CDR3 loop spans 17 amino acids. The J segment lost 0 bases and the V segment lost 7 bases, leaving 11 bases of the junction unmatched. The CDR3 DNA sequence: TGCGCCAGCACCCACCCCCGAGGGACAGCGAACACCGGGGAGCTGTTTTTT. It yields the protein CASTHPRGTANTGELFF.

This clonotype was recorded a few times. V usage is TRBV12-3 or TRBV12-4 and J usage is TRBJ2-7, with 9 bases that match TRBD1. CDR3 length: 15 amino acids. Trimming at V came to 5 bases and at J to 2 bases, leaving 7 bases not matched to a gene. CDR3 in amino acids: CASSTTGTGTYEQYF. CDR3 bases: TGTGCCAGCAGTACCACCGGGACAGGGACCTACGAGCAGTACTTC.

This clonotype has just a few counts. As DNA, the CDR3 is TGTGCCAGCAGGAGACAGGGATCTAACTATGGCTACACCTTC. Translated: CASRRQGSNYGYTF. V and J are TRBV6-5 and TRBJ1-2; TRBD1 aligns across 7 bases. V lost 6 bases, J lost 0 bases, and 4 bases stayed unmatched. Germline CDR1 MNHEY, CDR2 SVGAGI. The CDR3 has 14 residues.

The rearrangement uses TRBV12-3 or TRBV12-4 and TRBJ2-5; D is unclear. Trimming shortened V by 2 bases and J by 3 bases, and 7 bases separated the two germline ends. The CDR3 spans 13 residues. The CDR3 sequence: CASSLRRKETQYF. The DNA for the CDR3 is TGTGCCAGCAGTTTAAGGAGAAAAGAGACCCAGTACTTC.